This note documents a single T cell receptor beta chain sequence. Its specificity is unknown. Additional DNA sequences in this sample encode the identical CDR3. The data originate from a study of siplizumab effects on memory and regulatory T cells. Sequencing was performed with immunoSEQ multiplex PCR; in TCRdb, only in-frame clones are kept and a portion is missing. The sample gives roughly 70,000 clones, roughly 93% of which show up once; roughly 5.2% is in the top ten. V gave up 0 bases and J gave up 2 bases, with 9 bases separating them. This CDR3 comprises 14 residues. The germline V gene encodes CDR1 SGDLS and CDR2 YYNGEE. Study-level findings and limits: Naive T cells, seemingly more diverse than memory cells, seemed major alloresponse contributors. Suppressive function of proliferating Tregs from siplizumab cultures was not confirmed.

The sequenced material came from CD8+ T cells sorted from blood. The source is a human donor in good health. This chain joins TRBV9 and TRBJ2-7; a possible D gene is TRBD1 (6 bases). In nucleotides, the CDR3 is TGTGCCAGCAGCGTAGCAGGGGTTCCCTACGAGCAGTACTTC. Its translation is CASSVAGVPYEQYF. Supplemented by reference TRBV9 and TRBJ2-7, the full variable domain reads DSGVTQTPKHLITATGQRVTLRCSPRSGDLSVYWYQQSLDQGLQFLIQYYNGEERAKGNILERFSAQQFPDLHSELNLSSLELGDSALYFCASSVAGVPYEQYFGPGTRLTVT.